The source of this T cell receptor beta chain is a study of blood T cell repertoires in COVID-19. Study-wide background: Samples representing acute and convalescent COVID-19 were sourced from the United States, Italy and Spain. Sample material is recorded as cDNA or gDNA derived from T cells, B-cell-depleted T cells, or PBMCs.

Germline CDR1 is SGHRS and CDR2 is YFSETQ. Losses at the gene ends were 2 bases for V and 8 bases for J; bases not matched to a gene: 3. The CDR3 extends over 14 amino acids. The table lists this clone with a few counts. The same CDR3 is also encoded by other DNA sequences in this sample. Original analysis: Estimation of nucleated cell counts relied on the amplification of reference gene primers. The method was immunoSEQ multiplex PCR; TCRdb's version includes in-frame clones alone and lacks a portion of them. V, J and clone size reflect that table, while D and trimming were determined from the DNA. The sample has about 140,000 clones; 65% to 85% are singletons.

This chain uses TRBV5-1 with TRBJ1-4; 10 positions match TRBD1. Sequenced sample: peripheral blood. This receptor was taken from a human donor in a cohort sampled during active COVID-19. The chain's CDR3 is CASSFGQGDEKLFF. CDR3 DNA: TGCGCCAGCAGCTTCGGACAGGGGGACGAAAAACTGTTTTTT.